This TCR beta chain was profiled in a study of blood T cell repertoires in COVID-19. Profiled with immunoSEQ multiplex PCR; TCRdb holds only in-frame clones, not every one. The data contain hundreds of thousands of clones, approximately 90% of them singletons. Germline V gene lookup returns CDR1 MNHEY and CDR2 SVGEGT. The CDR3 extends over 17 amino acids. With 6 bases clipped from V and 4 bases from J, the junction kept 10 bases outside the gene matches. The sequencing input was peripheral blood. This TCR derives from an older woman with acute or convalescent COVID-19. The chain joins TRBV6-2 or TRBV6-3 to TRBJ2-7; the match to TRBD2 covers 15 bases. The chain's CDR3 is CASSSPGLAGGLYEQYF. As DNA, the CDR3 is TGTGCCAGCAGCTCCCCCGGACTAGCGGGAGGGCTTTACGAGCAGTACTTC.